These 31 T cell receptor beta chains were all obtained from the same sample, sequenced in a study of blood T cells in healthy people across ages. Primed by a sample-barcoded 5' primer and a J-beta primer mix, a second PCR proceeded for about 6 to 12 cycles. A single record per CDR3 protein comes from TCRdb applying MiXCR to the 5' RACE reads. The sample records more than 700,000 distinct CDR3 sequences, about 42% being singletons. Sequencing input: blood. These receptors were taken from a man older than 75 in good health.

The sample holds a few counts of this clonotype. The V and J genes are TRBV11-2 and TRBJ2-3, with TRBD1 matching 9 bases. CDR1 and CDR2 (germline): SGHAT, FQNNGV. With V trimmed by 5 bases and J by 2 bases, 8 bases remained unmatched. The CDR3 runs 16 residues. CDR3 coding DNA: TGTGCCAGCAGCCAACGGGGGACAGGGTCCACAGATACGCAGTATTTT. Translated, it gives CASSQRGTGSTDTQYF.

The rearrangement uses TRBV4-2 and TRBJ2-1; 10 nucleotides line up with TRBD2. The CDR3 consists of 16 residues. Germline CDR1 and CDR2: LGHNA and YNFKEQ. The V and J ends lost 4 bases and 3 bases, in that order; junction bases with no gene match: 6. The CDR3 sequence is CASSPSPSGGYNEQFF. CDR3 DNA sequence: TGTGCCAGCAGCCCTTCTCCTAGCGGGGGCTACAATGAGCAGTTCTTC.

This clonotype showed up just once. The chain is built from TRBV20-1 and TRBJ1-5, with D perhaps TRBD1 (5 bases). Trimming pared 3 bases from V and 5 bases from J, leaving 11 bases between. Looked up from germline, CDR1 is DFQATT and CDR2 is SNEGSKA (reference sequence). The CDR3 has 13 residues. The CDR3: CSASAQAHQPQHF. In DNA, the CDR3 is TGCAGTGCTAGTGCACAGGCACATCAGCCCCAGCATTTT.

This clonotype was observed a few times. The genes are TRBV29-1 and TRBJ2-1, with 14 positions matching TRBD2. The CDR3 runs to 16 residues. V trimming: 4 bases; J trimming: 4 bases; junction bases outside the gene matches: 6. In germline, CDR1 is SQVTM, CDR2 ANQGSEA. CDR3: CSVVRTSGRHYNEQFF. The CDR3 region has the DNA TGCAGCGTTGTTAGGACTAGCGGGAGGCATTACAATGAGCAGTTCTTC.

V is TRBV29-1 and J is TRBJ2-1, with 7 bases identical to TRBD2. Germline CDR1 SQVTM, CDR2 ANQGSEA. V lost 6 bases, J lost 3 bases, and 5 bases stayed unmatched. The CDR3 is made up of 13 amino acids. CDR3 sequence (DNA): TGCAGCGTCCTAGCGGTAGACTACAATGAGCAGTTCTTC. Protein: CSVLAVDYNEQFF.

The gene calls are TRBV20-1 and TRBJ2-1; 8 bases agree with TRBD2. J lost 10 bases, V lost 3 bases, and 11 bases had no gene match. CDR1 is DFQATT and CDR2 is SNEGSKA in the germline V gene (reference sequence). The length of the CDR3 is 14 residues. The CDR3, as DNA: TGCAGTGCTAGCGTCCCAGCGGGAGTAGTGGAGCAGTTCTTC. Amino acids: CSASVPAGVVEQFF.

As to this clonotype: At one of its ends the junction is not consistent with the germline gene, which may arise from a read error. The V gene is TRBV5-1, the J gene TRBJ1-1, with unresolved D. The CDR3 has 14 residues. Germline V gives CDR1 SGHRS, CDR2 YFSETQ. The DNA of the CDR3 is TGCACCAGCAGCTTGGACGGTCCAGACACTGAAGCTTTCTTT. Its translation: CTSSLDGPDTEAFF. The full variable domain, with the rest looked up from reference TRBV5-1 and TRBJ1-1, is KAGVTQTPRYLIKTRGQQVTLSCSPISGHRSVSWYQQTPGQGLQFLFEYFSETQRNKGNFPGRFSGRQFSNSRSEMNVSTLELGDSALYLCTSSLDGPDTEAFFGQGTRLTVV.

J is TRBJ1-5 and V is TRBV12-3 or TRBV12-4; D unresolved. The CDR3 runs to 12 residues. Deletions cut 5 bases from V and 6 bases from J, with 8 bases between. In DNA form, the CDR3 reads TGTGCCAGCAGTCTTTATCGTCAGCCCCAGCATTTT. This sequence encodes CASSLYRQPQHF.

J is TRBJ2-5 and V is TRBV27; 10 nucleotides match TRBD2. CDR1 is MNHEY and CDR2 is SMNVEV in the germline V gene (reference sequence). J lost 11 bases, V lost 5 bases, and 17 bases had no gene match. This CDR3 region has 16 residues. The CDR3 is CASSPLSSGSFNEQYF. In nucleotides, the CDR3 is TGTGCCAGCAGTCCCCTTTCTAGCGGGAGTTTCAATGAGCAGTACTTC.

The rearrangement uses TRBV9 and TRBJ1-2, with 7 bases aligning to TRBD1. The CDR3 sequence is 14 residues long. The V segment lost 6 bases and the J segment 8 bases; nucleotides outside the gene matches: 13. The V gene's germline CDR1 is SGDLS and CDR2 YYNGEE. The CDR3 region has the DNA TGTGCCAGCAAAGGGTTTACAGGGGAAGGCGGCTACACCTTC. Amino acids: CASKGFTGEGGYTF.

In the case of this clonotype: A read error may produce the germline difference seen at one junction end. The CDR3 nucleotides are TGCGCCAGCAGCTTGGAGGGCAGAACAATCTACAGTGAGCAGTTCTTC. Residues: CASSLEGRTIYSEQFF. The chain recombines TRBV5-1 with TRBJ2-1, with D hard to call. CDR1 and CDR2 (germline): SGHRS, YFSETQ. The CDR3 has 16 residues.

The chain is built from TRBV20-1 and TRBJ2-5, with TRBD1 matching 9 bases. Germline V gene data show CDR1 as DFQATT and CDR2 as SNEGSKA (reference sequence). The CDR3 covers 15 residues. J gave up 2 bases and V 6 bases, and 10 bases lay outside the gene matches. CDR3 loop: CSATQGQGRQETQYF. As DNA, the CDR3 is TGCAGTGCAACCCAGGGACAGGGAAGACAAGAGACCCAGTACTTC.

This clonotype was seen only a few times. The chain uses TRBV20-1 and TRBJ1-1, with D hard to call. Trimming pared 4 bases from V and 2 bases from J, leaving 8 bases between. This CDR3 region has 12 residues. Germline V gene lookup returns CDR1 DFQATT and CDR2 SNEGSKA (reference sequence). DNA for the CDR3: TGCAGTGCTAAAGAAGGAAACACTGAAGCTTTCTTT. Translating gives CSAKEGNTEAFF.

The chain links TRBV4-1 to TRBJ1-2; D is unclear. The ends were cut back, 6 bases at V and 4 bases at J, with 12 bases in the middle. Germline V gene sequence: CDR1 MGHRA, CDR2 YSYEKL. The CDR3 is 13 amino acids. CDR3 residues: CASRRPGGYGYTF. CDR3 DNA: TGCGCCAGCAGGCGACCGGGCGGCTATGGCTACACCTTC.

The sample holds a few counts of this clonotype. The chain recombines TRBV20-1 with TRBJ1-4; 11 bases line up with TRBD1. This CDR3 has 14 residues. The germline V gene encodes CDR1 DFQATT and CDR2 SNEGSKA (reference sequence). The V and J ends lost 5 bases and 6 bases, in that order; junction bases with no gene match: 5. This CDR3 is CSAFGQGADEKLFF. The CDR3 DNA is TGCAGTGCTTTTGGACAGGGGGCGGATGAAAAACTGTTTTTT.

The gene calls are TRBV7-2 and TRBJ1-1; D uncertain. Trimming cost V 2 bases and J 0 bases, with 7 bases left between them. CDR1 SGHTA and CDR2 FQGNSA come from the germline V gene. The CDR3 has 14 residues. The CDR3 nucleotides read TGTGCCAGCAGCTTAAACTACTTGAACACTGAAGCTTTCTTT. Protein sequence: CASSLNYLNTEAFF.

This clonotype showed up many times. The V gene is TRBV18, the J gene TRBJ2-7, with 14 bases aligning to TRBD2. The germline gives CDR1 KGHSH, CDR2 LQKENI. V gave up 3 bases and J gave up 7 bases; unmatched junction bases: 8. The CDR3 loop spans 16 amino acids. CDR3: CASSPGLAGVSREQYF. The CDR3 DNA sequence: TGTGCCAGCTCACCGGGACTAGCGGGAGTCTCTCGAGAGCAGTACTTC.

This clonotype was picked up a small number of times. For the CDR3, the DNA is TGTGCCAGCAGTACGCTAGGACTAGCGGGAGCCCACGAGCAGTACTTC. Translated: CASSTLGLAGAHEQYF. The V gene is TRBV7-2, the J gene TRBJ2-7, with TRBD2 matching over 13 bases. Germline CDR1 reads SGHTA; CDR2 reads FQGNSA. The CDR3 consists of 16 residues. Trimming at V came to 6 bases and at J to 5 bases, leaving 10 bases not matched to a gene.

This chain uses TRBV28 with TRBJ2-6; 7 positions match TRBD1. V lost 6 bases to trimming and J lost 0 bases; unmatched junction nucleotides: 5. The CDR3 loop spans 16 amino acids. Per the germline V gene, CDR1 is MDHEN and CDR2 is SYDVKM. Here the CDR3 reads CASSQTGSSGANVLTF. The CDR3 DNA is TGTGCCAGCAGCCAGACAGGGAGCTCTGGGGCCAACGTCCTGACTTTC. Combining the CDR3 with reference TRBV28 and TRBJ2-6 gives the whole variable domain DVKVTQSSRYLVKRTGEKVFLECVQDMDHENMFWYRQDPGLGLRLIYFSYDVKMKEKGDIPEGYSVSREKKERFSLILESASTNQTSMYLCASSQTGSSGANVLTFGAGSRLTVL.

The rearrangement links TRBV7-2 to TRBJ2-4; D might be TRBD1 or TRBD2, each matching 5 bases. Germline V gives CDR1 SGHTA, CDR2 FQGNSA. The CDR3 has 15 residues. V was clipped by 3 bases and J by 7 bases, with 16 bases between them. CDR3 residues: CASSLERPGANIQYF. The DNA for the CDR3 is TGTGCCAGCAGCTTGGAAAGGCCCGGGGCCAACATTCAGTACTTC.

The chain is built from TRBV5-1 and TRBJ2-3; 9 bases are shared with TRBD2. The length of the CDR3 is 15 residues. Germline lookup yields CDR1 SGHRS and CDR2 YFSETQ. The CDR3: CVSSALLAGADTQYF. DNA for the CDR3: TGCGTCAGTTCCGCTTTACTAGCGGGCGCAGATACGCAGTATTTT.

The gene calls are TRBV13 and TRBJ2-1, with D maybe TRBD1 (5 bases). Looked up from germline, CDR1 is PRHDT and CDR2 is FYEKMQ (reference sequence). The V end was cut by 4 bases, the J end by 10 bases, with 11 bases between. The CDR3 is made up of 12 amino acids. The CDR3 sequence: CASSSSKGEQFF. As DNA, the CDR3 is TGTGCCAGCAGCTCGTCGAAGGGGGAGCAGTTCTTC.

This clonotype was detected ten times or more. The chain carries TRBV5-1 and TRBJ1-1; 7 bases match TRBD1. V was clipped by 3 bases and J by 0 bases; unmatched bases: 2. Germline CDR1 and CDR2: SGHRS and YFSETQ. The CDR3 sequence is 14 residues long. The CDR3 region is CASSSQGVNTEAFF. CDR3 nucleotide sequence: TGCGCCAGCAGCTCCCAGGGGGTGAACACTGAAGCTTTCTTT.

The CDR3 DNA follows: TGTGCCAGCAGTCAGGCGACGAGCACAGATACGCAGTATTTT. Translating gives CASSQATSTDTQYF. The rearrangement joins TRBV5-4 to TRBJ2-3; D gene ambiguous. The V end lost 5 bases, the J end lost 0 bases, and 10 bases lay between the germline ends. The CDR3 length is 14 residues. Germline CDR1 reads SGHNT; CDR2 reads YYREEE (reference sequence).

The table lists this clonotype with many counts. This chain uses TRBV5-5 with TRBJ2-5, with 7 bases fitting TRBD1. The CDR3 extends over 15 amino acids. Germline V gene sequence: CDR1 SGHKS, CDR2 YYEKEE (reference sequence). J lost 2 bases, V lost 0 bases, and 4 bases had no gene match. CDR3 sequence: CASSLGGTAQETQYF. The CDR3 DNA sequence: TGTGCCAGCAGCTTGGGTGGGACAGCACAAGAGACCCAGTACTTC.

The chain joins TRBV18 to TRBJ2-2; unclear D gene. The length of the CDR3 is 18 residues. Trimming pared 3 bases from V and 2 bases from J, leaving 19 bases between. Germline loops: CDR1 KGHSH, CDR2 LQKENI. This CDR3 reads CASSPSAERAFNTGELFF. The CDR3 nucleotides are TGTGCCAGCTCACCCTCGGCGGAACGGGCTTTTAACACCGGGGAGCTGTTTTTT.

The table lists this clonotype with a few counts. The V call is TRBV29-1, the J call TRBJ2-7; D might be TRBD1 (8 bases). The V and J ends lost 6 bases and 2 bases respectively, with 14 bases between them. The CDR3 is 13 amino acids. The germline V gene encodes CDR1 SQVTM and CDR2 ANQGSEA. The CDR3 here is CSVQQGGAYEQYF. For the CDR3, the DNA is TGCAGCGTCCAACAGGGGGGGGCCTACGAGCAGTACTTC.

In its sample, this clonotype was seen many times. The V and J genes are TRBV11-1 and TRBJ2-5, with a possible D match to TRBD2 (5 bases). The ends were cut back, 3 bases at V and 1 base at J, with 6 bases in the middle. From germline, CDR1 is SGHAT and CDR2 FQDESV (reference sequence). The CDR3 contains 13 residues. CDR3 residues: CASSLDFQETQYF. As DNA, the CDR3 is TGTGCCAGCAGCTTGGACTTCCAAGAGACCCAGTACTTC.

A remark on this clonotype: The junction departs from germline at one end; a sequencing error may be responsible. This chain uses TRBV6-2 or TRBV6-3 with TRBJ2-7, with 7 bases matching TRBD1. Germline V CDR1 and CDR2: MNHEY, SVGEGT. This CDR3 region has 16 residues. CDR3: CANSSMGQIDPYEQYF. CDR3 in DNA: TGCGCCAACAGTTCCATGGGACAGATAGATCCCTACGAGCAGTACTTC.

A note on this clonotype: This sequence may be a read error, since a much larger clone differs from it by one base. The chain links TRBV20-1 to TRBJ2-7; 14 nucleotides line up with TRBD2. This CDR3 has 14 amino acids. Trimming took 5 bases from V and 10 from J; bases not matched to a gene: 10. Germline lookup yields CDR1 DFQATT and CDR2 SNEGSKA (reference sequence). The CDR3 spells CSAQKGLAGEAQYF. The CDR3 DNA sequence: TGCAGTGCTCAAAAGGGACTAGCGGGAGAGGCCCAGTACTTC.

This clonotype was counted ten times or more. The genes are TRBV11-1 and TRBJ2-5; 8 bases match TRBD1. CDR1 is SGHAT, CDR2 FQDESV, per germline (reference sequence). The V gene end was trimmed by 5 bases and the J gene end by 4 bases; junction bases not matched to a gene: 12. The CDR3 has 16 residues. The CDR3 region has the DNA TGTGCCAGCAGCCAAACGCAGGGGGCGCCCCCAGAGACCCAGTACTTC. This gives the protein CASSQTQGAPPETQYF. The complete variable domain, with remaining parts taken from reference TRBV11-1 and TRBJ2-5, reads EAEVAQSPRYKITEKSQAVAFWCDPISGHATLYWYRQILGQGPELLVQFQDESVVDDSQLPKDRFSAERLKGVDSTLKIQPAELGDSAMYLCASSQTQGAPPETQYFGPGTRLLVL.